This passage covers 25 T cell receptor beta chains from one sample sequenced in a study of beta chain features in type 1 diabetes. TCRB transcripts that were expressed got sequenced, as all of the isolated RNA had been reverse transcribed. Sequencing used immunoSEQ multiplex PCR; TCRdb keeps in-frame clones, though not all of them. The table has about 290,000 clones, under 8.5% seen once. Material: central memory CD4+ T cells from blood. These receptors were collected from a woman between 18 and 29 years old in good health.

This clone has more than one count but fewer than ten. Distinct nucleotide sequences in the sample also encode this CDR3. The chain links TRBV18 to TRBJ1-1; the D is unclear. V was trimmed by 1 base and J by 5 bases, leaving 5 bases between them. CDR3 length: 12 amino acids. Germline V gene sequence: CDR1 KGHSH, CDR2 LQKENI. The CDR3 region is CASSPRDTEAFF. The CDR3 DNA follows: TGTGCCAGCTCACCACGGGATACTGAAGCTTTCTTT.

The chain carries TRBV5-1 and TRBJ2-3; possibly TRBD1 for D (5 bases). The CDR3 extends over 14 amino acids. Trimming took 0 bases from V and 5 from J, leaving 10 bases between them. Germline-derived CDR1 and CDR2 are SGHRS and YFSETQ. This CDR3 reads CASSLGLQGDTQYF. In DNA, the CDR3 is TGCGCCAGCAGCTTGGGCCTCCAGGGAGATACGCAGTATTTT.

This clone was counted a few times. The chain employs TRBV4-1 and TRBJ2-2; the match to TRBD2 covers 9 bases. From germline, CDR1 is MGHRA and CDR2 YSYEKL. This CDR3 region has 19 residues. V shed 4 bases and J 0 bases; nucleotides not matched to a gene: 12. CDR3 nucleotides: TGCGCCAGCAGCCCCGTAGGGGGGCGACTAGCGGCGAACACCGGGGAGCTGTTTTTT. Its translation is CASSPVGGRLAANTGELFF.

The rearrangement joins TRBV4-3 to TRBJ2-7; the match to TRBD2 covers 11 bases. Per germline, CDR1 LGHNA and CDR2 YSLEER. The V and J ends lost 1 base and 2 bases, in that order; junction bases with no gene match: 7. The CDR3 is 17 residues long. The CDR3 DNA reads TGCGCCAGCAGCCAAGTACTAGCGGGAGCTTTCCCCTACGAGCAGTACTTC. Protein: CASSQVLAGAFPYEQYF.

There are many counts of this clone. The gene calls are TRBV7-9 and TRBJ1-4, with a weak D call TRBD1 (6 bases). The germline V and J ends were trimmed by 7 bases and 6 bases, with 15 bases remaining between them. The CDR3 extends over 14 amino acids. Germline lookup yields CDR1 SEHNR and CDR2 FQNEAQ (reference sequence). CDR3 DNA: TGTGCCAGCACCTGGGGGCGATCCGATGAAAAACTGTTTTTT. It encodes CASTWGRSDEKLFF.

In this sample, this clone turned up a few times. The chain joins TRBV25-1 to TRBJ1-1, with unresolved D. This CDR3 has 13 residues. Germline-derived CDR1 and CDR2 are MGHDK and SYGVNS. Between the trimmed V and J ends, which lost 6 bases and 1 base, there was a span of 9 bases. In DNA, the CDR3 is TGTGCCAGCAGACGACAAGAGAACACTGAAGCTTTCTTT. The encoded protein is CASRRQENTEAFF.

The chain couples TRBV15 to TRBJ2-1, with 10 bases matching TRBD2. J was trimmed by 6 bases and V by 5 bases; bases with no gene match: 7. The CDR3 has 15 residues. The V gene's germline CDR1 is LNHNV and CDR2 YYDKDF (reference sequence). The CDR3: CATSLVLAGSNEQFF. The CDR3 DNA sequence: TGTGCCACCAGCCTCGTACTAGCGGGGAGCAATGAGCAGTTCTTC.

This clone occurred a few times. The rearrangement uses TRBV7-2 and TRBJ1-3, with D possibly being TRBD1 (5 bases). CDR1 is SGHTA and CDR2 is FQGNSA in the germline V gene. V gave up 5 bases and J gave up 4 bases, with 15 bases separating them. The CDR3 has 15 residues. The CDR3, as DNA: TGTGCCAGCAGCACGAGGGACTTTGGGGGAAACACCATATATTTT. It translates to CASSTRDFGGNTIYF.

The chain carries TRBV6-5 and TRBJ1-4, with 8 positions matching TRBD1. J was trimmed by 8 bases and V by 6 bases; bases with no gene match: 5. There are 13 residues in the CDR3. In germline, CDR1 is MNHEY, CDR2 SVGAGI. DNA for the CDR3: TGTGCCAGCAGGCAGGGGGCTAGAGAAAAACTGTTTTTT. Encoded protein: CASRQGAREKLFF.

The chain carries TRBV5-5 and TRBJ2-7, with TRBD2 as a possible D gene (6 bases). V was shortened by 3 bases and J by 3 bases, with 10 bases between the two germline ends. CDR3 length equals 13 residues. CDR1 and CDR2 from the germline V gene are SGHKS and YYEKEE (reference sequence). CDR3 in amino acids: CASSSPGGYEQYV. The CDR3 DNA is TGTGCCAGCAGCTCCCCCGGGGGCTACGAGCAGTACGTC.

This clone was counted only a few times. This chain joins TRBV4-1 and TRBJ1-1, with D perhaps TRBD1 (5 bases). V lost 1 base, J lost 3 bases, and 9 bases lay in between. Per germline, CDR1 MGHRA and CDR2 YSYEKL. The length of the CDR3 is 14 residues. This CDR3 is CASSQGQPYTEAFF. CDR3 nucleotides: TGCGCCAGCAGCCAAGGACAGCCCTACACTGAAGCTTTCTTT.

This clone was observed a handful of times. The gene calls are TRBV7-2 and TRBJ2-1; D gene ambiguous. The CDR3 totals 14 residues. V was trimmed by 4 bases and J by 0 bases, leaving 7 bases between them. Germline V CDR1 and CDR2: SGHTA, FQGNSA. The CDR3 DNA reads TGTGCCAGCAGCTCAGATAGCTCCTACAATGAGCAGTTCTTC. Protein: CASSSDSSYNEQFF. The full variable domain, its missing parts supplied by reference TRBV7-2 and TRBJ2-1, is GAGVSQSPSNKVTEKGKDVELRCDPISGHTALYWYRQSLGQGLEFLIYFQGNSAPDKSGLPSDRFSAERTGGSVSTLTIQRTQQEDSAVYLCASSSDSSYNEQFFGPGTRLTVL.

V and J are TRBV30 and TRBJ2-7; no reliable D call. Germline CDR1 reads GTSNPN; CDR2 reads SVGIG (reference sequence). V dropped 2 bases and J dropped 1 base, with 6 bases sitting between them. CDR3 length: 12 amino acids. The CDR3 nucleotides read TGTGCCTGGAGTTACAGTTCCTACGAGCAGTACTTC. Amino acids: CAWSYSSYEQYF.

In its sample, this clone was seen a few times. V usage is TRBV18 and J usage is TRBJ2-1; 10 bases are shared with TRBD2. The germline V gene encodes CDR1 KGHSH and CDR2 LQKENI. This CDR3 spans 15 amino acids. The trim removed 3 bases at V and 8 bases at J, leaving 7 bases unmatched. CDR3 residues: CASSPFVAGGDEQFF. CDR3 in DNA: TGTGCCAGCTCACCTTTTGTAGCGGGAGGAGATGAGCAGTTCTTC.

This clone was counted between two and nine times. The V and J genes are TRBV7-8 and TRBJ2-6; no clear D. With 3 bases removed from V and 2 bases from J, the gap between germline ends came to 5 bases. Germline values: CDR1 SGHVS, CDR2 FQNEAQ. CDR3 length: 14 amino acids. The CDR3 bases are TGTGCCAGCAGCTTGAACACTGGGGCCAACGTCCTGACTTTC. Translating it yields CASSLNTGANVLTF.

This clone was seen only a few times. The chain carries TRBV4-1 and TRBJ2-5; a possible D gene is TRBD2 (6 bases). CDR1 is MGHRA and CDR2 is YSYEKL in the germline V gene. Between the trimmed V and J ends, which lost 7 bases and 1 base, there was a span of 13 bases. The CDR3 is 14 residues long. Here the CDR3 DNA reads TGCGCCAGCATGGAGGGGCCCACCCAAGAGACCCAGTACTTC. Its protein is CASMEGPTQETQYF.

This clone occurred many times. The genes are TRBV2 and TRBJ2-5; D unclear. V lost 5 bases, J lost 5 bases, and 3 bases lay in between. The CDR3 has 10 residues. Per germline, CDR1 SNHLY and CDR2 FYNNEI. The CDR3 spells CASSRETQYF. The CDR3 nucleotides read TGTGCCAGCAGTCGGGAGACCCAGTACTTC.

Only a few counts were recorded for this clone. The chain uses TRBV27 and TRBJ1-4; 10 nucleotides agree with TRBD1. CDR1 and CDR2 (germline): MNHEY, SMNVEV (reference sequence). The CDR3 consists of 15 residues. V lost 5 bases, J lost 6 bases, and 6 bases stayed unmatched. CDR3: CASSRSGTGDEKLFF. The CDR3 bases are TGTGCCAGCAGTAGGTCCGGGACAGGGGATGAAAAACTGTTTTTT.

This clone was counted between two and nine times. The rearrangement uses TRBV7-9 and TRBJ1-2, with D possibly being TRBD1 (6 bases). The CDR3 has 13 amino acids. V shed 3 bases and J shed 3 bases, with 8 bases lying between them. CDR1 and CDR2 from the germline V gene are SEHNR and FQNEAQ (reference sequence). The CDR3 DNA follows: TGTGCCAGCAGCTTCAGGGGCGACTATGGCTACACCTTC. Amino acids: CASSFRGDYGYTF.

CDR3 sequence reads: CASSFIAGTKDTQYF. DNA for the CDR3: TGTGCCAGCAGCTTTATAGCGGGGACTAAGGATACGCAGTATTTT. This chain joins TRBV7-2 and TRBJ2-3; TRBD2 matches at 8 bases. Trimming at V came to 3 bases and at J to 6 bases, leaving 8 bases not matched to a gene. Germline V gene data show CDR1 as SGHTA and CDR2 as FQGNSA. The CDR3 runs to 15 residues.

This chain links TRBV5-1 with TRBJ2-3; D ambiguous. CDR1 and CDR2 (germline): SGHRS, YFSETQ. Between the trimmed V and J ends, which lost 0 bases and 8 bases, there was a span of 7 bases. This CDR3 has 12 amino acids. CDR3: CASSLGQATQYF. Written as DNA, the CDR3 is TGCGCCAGCAGCTTGGGGCAGGCTACGCAGTATTTT.

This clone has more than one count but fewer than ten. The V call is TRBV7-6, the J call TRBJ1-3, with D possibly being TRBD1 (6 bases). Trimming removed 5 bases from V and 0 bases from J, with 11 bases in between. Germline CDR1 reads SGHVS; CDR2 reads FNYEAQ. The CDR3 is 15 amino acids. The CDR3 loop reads CASSLPGDSGNTIYF. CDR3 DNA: TGTGCCAGCAGCCTCCCAGGGGACTCTGGAAACACCATATATTTT. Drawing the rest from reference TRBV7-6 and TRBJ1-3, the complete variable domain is GAGVSQSPRYKVTKRGQDVALRCDPISGHVSLYWYRQALGQGPEFLTYFNYEAQQDKSGLPNDRFSAERPEGSISTLTIQRTEQRDSAMYRCASSLPGDSGNTIYFGEGSWLTVV.

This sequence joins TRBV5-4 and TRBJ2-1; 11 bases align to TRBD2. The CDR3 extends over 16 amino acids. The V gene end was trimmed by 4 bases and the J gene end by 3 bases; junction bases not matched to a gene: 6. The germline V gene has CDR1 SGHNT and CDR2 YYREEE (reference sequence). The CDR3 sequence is CASSALAGGGYNEQFF. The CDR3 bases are TGTGCCAGCAGCGCCCTAGCGGGAGGTGGCTACAATGAGCAGTTCTTC. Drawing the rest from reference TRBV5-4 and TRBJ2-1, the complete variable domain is ETGVTQSPTHLIKTRGQQVTLRCSSQSGHNTVSWYQQALGQGPQFIFQYYREEENGRGNFPPRFSGLQFPNYSSELNVNALELDDSALYLCASSALAGGGYNEQFFGPGTRLTVL.

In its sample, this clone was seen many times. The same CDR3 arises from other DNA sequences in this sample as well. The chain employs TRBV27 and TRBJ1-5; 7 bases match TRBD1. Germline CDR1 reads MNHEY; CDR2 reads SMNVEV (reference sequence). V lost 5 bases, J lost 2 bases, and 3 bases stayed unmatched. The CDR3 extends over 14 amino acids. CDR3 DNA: TGTGCCAGCAGTGGGCAGGGGGGCAATCAGCCCCAGCATTTT. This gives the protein CASSGQGGNQPQHF.

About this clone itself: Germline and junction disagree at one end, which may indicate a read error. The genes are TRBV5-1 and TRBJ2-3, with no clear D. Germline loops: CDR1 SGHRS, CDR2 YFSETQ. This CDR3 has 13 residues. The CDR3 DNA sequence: TGCGCCAGCAGTTTGGACCAGGCAGATACGCAGTATTTT. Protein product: CASSLDQADTQYF.